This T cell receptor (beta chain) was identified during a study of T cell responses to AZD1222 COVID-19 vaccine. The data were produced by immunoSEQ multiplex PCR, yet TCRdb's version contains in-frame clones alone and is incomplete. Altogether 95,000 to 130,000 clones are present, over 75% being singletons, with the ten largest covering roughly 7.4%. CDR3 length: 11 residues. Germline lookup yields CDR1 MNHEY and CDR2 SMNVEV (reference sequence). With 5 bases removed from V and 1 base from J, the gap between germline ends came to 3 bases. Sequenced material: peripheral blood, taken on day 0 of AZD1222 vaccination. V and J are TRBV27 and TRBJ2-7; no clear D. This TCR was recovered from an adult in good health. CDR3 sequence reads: CASSGSYEQYF. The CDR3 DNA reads TGTGCCAGCAGTGGATCCTACGAGCAGTACTTC.